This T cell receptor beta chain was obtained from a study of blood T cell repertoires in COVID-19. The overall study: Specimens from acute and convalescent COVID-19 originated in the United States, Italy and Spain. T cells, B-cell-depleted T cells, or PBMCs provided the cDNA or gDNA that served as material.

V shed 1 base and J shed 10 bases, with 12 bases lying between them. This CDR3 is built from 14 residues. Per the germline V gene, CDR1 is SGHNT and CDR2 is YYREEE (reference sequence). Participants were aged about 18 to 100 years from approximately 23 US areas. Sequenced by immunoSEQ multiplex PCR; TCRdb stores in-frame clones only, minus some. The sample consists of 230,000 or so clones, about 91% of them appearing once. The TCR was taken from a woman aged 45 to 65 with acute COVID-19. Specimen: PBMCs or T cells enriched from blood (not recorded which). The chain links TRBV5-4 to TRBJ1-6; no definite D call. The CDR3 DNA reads TGTGCCAGCAGCTTGACCTTGGGGAGATCACCCCTCCACTTT. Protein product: CASSLTLGRSPLHF. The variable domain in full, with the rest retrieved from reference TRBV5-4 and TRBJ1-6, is ETGVTQSPTHLIKTRGQQVTLRCSSQSGHNTVSWYQQALGQGPQFIFQYYREEENGRGNFPPRFSGLQFPNYSSELNVNALELDDSALYLCASSLTLGRSPLHFGNGTRLTVT.